The 14 T cell receptor beta chains given below trace back to one sample, sequenced in a study of graft-versus-host responses after intestinal transplantation. These receptors lack a known antigen. Generated by immunoSEQ multiplex PCR, the TCRdb table keeps only in-frame clones and is missing some. The data show approximately 110,000 clones, around 94% seen once. The sequences come from unstimulated CD8+ T cells sorted from spleen or lymph node cells, collected before transplant. The receptors come from a human donor who was the organ donor for an intestinal transplant.

The table lists this clone with a count of one. V is TRBV5-1 and J is TRBJ2-7; no definite D call. The V gene lost 0 bases and the J gene lost 3 bases, with 1 base spanning the gap. The CDR3 spans 11 residues. CDR1 is SGHRS, CDR2 YFSETQ, per germline. DNA for the CDR3: TGCGCCAGCAGCTTGGGCTACGAGCAGTACTTC. Protein: CASSLGYEQYF.

V is TRBV7-6 and J is TRBJ2-7, with D possibly called TRBD1 or TRBD2 (5 bases each). The V and J ends lost 6 bases and 0 bases respectively, with 15 bases between them. Germline CDR1 reads SGHVS; CDR2 reads FNYEAQ. CDR3 size: 15 residues. DNA of the CDR3: TGTGCCAGCAGTCCGGGACCTGCGAGCTCCTACGAGCAGTACTTC. Translating gives CASSPGPASSYEQYF.

The chain uses TRBV29-1 and TRBJ2-2; unclear D gene. In germline, CDR1 is SQVTM, CDR2 ANQGSEA. V was shortened by 4 bases and J by 0 bases, with 6 bases between the two germline ends. This CDR3 region has 13 residues. CDR3 DNA sequence: TGCAGCGTTGTAGACGCGAACACCGGGGAGCTGTTTTTT. Translating gives CSVVDANTGELFF.

This clone has only one observation. The V gene is TRBV2, the J gene TRBJ2-3; 7 nucleotides match TRBD2. The CDR3 runs to 16 residues. Germline CDR1 and CDR2: SNHLY and FYNNEI. The trim removed 2 bases at V and 7 bases at J, leaving 12 bases unmatched. The CDR3 DNA reads TGTGCCAGCAGTGAAATTGGGAGCGGGAACACGAATACGCAGTATTTT. Amino acid sequence: CASSEIGSGNTNTQYF. Together with reference TRBV2 and TRBJ2-3, the CDR3 gives the full variable domain: EPEVTQTPSHQVTQMGQEVILRCVPISNHLYFYWYRQILGQKVEFLVSFYNNEISEKSEIFDDQFSVERPDGSNFTLKIRSTKLEDSAMYFCASSEIGSGNTNTQYFGPGTRLTVL.

This clone was picked up one time. The rearrangement links TRBV30 to TRBJ2-7, with D hard to call. V lost 1 base and J lost 10, with 14 bases in between. The CDR3 is made up of 12 amino acids. Germline V gene data show CDR1 as GTSNPN and CDR2 as SVGIG (reference sequence). CDR3 nucleotides: TGTGCCTGGAGTGCAACCGACGGCCCCCAGTACTTC. Translating it yields CAWSATDGPQYF.

Here the CDR3 reads CASSFILDSSYEQYF. The CDR3 DNA sequence: TGTGCCAGCAGCTTTATTCTGGACTCTTCCTACGAGCAGTACTTC. This chain joins TRBV28 and TRBJ2-7; D is possibly TRBD2 (5 bases). The ends were cut back, 6 bases at V and 1 base at J, with 16 bases in the middle. Germline assignment: CDR1 MDHEN and CDR2 SYDVKM. The CDR3 loop spans 15 amino acids.

Worth noting for this clone: Different DNA sequences within this sample yield the same CDR3. The chain combines TRBV4-1 with TRBJ2-7, with 8 bases fitting TRBD1. Per the germline V gene, CDR1 is MGHRA and CDR2 is YSYEKL. CDR3 length: 15 residues. V shed 1 base, J shed 2 bases, and the junction held 4 bases outside the gene matches. The CDR3 DNA reads as TGCGCCAGCAGCCAAGTAGGACAGGGTACCTACGAGCAGTACTTC. Translated, it gives CASSQVGQGTYEQYF.

The genes are TRBV6-5 and TRBJ2-3; unclear D gene. Per germline, CDR1 MNHEY and CDR2 SVGAGI. V gave up 2 bases and J gave up 1 base, with 7 bases separating them. This CDR3 region has 14 residues. CDR3 sequence (DNA): TGTGCCAGCAGTTACGTCCGAGGCACAGATACGCAGTATTTT. This encodes CASSYVRGTDTQYF.

V is TRBV19 and J is TRBJ2-7; tentative D call: TRBD1 (5 bases). Germline CDR1 and CDR2: LNHDA and SQIVND (reference sequence). V was shortened by 5 bases and J by 3 bases, with 8 bases between the two germline ends. The CDR3 length is 12 residues. The CDR3 loop reads CASSPGHYEQYF. The CDR3, as DNA: TGTGCCAGTAGTCCAGGACACTACGAGCAGTACTTC.

The chain carries TRBV28 and TRBJ2-7; 8 nucleotides line up with TRBD2. The CDR3 has 15 amino acids. Germline CDR1 is MDHEN and CDR2 is SYDVKM. With 7 bases clipped from V and 0 bases from J, the junction kept 8 bases outside the gene matches. CDR3 DNA: TGTGCCAGCACTCCGCTAGCGGGTCTCTCCTACGAGCAGTACTTC. Amino acid sequence: CASTPLAGLSYEQYF.

The chain has TRBV19 and TRBJ2-5; D may be TRBD2 (6 bases). Germline-derived CDR1 and CDR2 are LNHDA and SQIVND (reference sequence). The CDR3 is 15 residues long. Trimming removed 3 bases at V and 2 bases at J, with 13 bases between. The CDR3, as DNA: TGTGCCAGTAGTATGGGAGGACGGCTACAAGAGACCCAGTACTTC. Amino acid sequence: CASSMGGRLQETQYF.

This clone was recorded only once. The rearrangement links TRBV6-5 to TRBJ2-7; 7 bases match TRBD1. Losses at the gene ends were 2 bases for V and 3 bases for J; bases not matched to a gene: 4. Germline V gives CDR1 MNHEY, CDR2 SVGAGI. This CDR3 contains 14 residues. CDR3 bases: TGTGCCAGCAGTTACGACAGGGTCAGCTACGAGCAGTACTTC. Translating gives CASSYDRVSYEQYF.

In its sample, this clone was seen once. This chain joins TRBV6-5 and TRBJ1-3; TRBD1 matches 7 bases. Looked up from germline, CDR1 is MNHEY and CDR2 is SVGAGI. V dropped 6 bases and J dropped 2; count of bases not matched to a gene: 7. There are 15 residues in the CDR3. The CDR3 nucleotides read TGTGCCAGCAGCGACGACAGGGTAGCTGGAAACACCATATATTTT. This gives the protein CASSDDRVAGNTIYF.

This chain connects TRBV9 to TRBJ1-2, with TRBD1 matching 9 bases. Germline V gene lookup returns CDR1 SGDLS and CDR2 YYNGEE. Trimming at V came to 3 bases and at J to 10 bases, leaving 4 bases not matched to a gene. This CDR3 is 12 amino acids long. CDR3 loop: CASSERTGVYTF. CDR3 nucleotides: TGTGCCAGCAGCGAAAGGACAGGGGTCTACACCTTC.